This T cell receptor (beta chain) was found in a study of human T cells and chemical hapten exposure. TCRdb used MiXCR to reprocess the RACE reads, holding one entry per CDR3 protein. The sample has around 300,000 distinct CDR3 sequences, around 7% seen once; the top ten hold approximately 8.9%. Time point here: patch test 1, 2 weeks after DPC sensitization. Noted treatment: therapeutic diphenylcyclopropenone sensitization with weekly scalp DPC. The CDR3 runs to 14 residues. J lost 4 bases, V lost 2 bases, and 4 bases had no gene match. The germline V gene has CDR1 SEHNR and CDR2 FQNEAQ (reference sequence).

This TCR was recovered from a woman aged 18-30 years with alopecia areata. Some clones in this sample may be carry-over from other donors' samples. This chain joins TRBV7-9 and TRBJ1-1, with 7 nucleotides matching TRBD1. The material sequenced was whole blood, taken in connection with sensitization to the hapten diphenylcyclopropenone (DPC). The CDR3 sequence is CASSLTGAATEAFF. CDR3 sequence (DNA): TGTGCCAGCAGCTTAACAGGGGCGGCCACTGAAGCTTTCTTT. The full variable domain, with the rest looked up from reference TRBV7-9 and TRBJ1-1, is DTGVSQNPRHKITKRGQNVTFRCDPISEHNRLYWYRQTLGQGPEFLTYFQNEAQLEKSRLLSDRFSAERPKGSFSTLEIQRTEQGDSAMYLCASSLTGAATEAFFGQGTRLTVV.